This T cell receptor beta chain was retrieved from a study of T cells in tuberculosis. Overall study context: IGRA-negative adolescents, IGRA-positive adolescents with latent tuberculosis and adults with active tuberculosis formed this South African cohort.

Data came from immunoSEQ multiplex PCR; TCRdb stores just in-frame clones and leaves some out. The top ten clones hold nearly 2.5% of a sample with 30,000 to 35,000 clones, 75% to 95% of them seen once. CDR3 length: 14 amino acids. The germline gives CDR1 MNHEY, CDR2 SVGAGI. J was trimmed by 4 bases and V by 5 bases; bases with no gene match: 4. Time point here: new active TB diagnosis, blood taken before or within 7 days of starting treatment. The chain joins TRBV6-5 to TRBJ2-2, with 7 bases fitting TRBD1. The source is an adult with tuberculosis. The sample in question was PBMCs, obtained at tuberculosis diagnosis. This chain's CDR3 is CASSDREGTGELFF. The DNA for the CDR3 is TGTGCCAGCAGTGACAGGGAAGGCACCGGGGAGCTGTTTTTT.